This passage covers 12 T cell receptor beta chains from one sample sequenced in a study of blood T cell repertoires in COVID-19. Using immunoSEQ multiplex PCR, the repertoire was profiled, and TCRdb retains in-frame clones only, with some absent. The data contain about 210,000 clones, 89% of them singletons. Sequencing was performed on peripheral blood. The receptors shown here come from a woman aged 40-49 years with acute or convalescent COVID-19.

V gene TRBV10-1 combines with J gene TRBJ2-1; 8 bases align to TRBD2. Germline V gene data show CDR1 as WNHNN and CDR2 as SYGVQD (reference sequence). This CDR3 contains 14 residues. V shed 6 bases and J 8 bases; nucleotides not matched to a gene: 9. CDR3 amino acids: CASSPGGPADEQFF. The CDR3 coding sequence is TGCGCCAGCAGCCCGGGGGGGCCGGCGGATGAGCAGTTCTTC.

V usage is TRBV5-8 and J usage is TRBJ1-2; unclear D gene. The CDR3 extends over 13 amino acids. Trimming pared 4 bases from V and 4 bases from J, leaving 11 bases between. CDR1 is SGHTS and CDR2 is YDEGEE in the germline V gene. The CDR3 DNA sequence: TGTGCCAGCAGCGTCCAGGAGGGCTATGGCTACACCTTC. Translated, it gives CASSVQEGYGYTF.

The chain has TRBV4-1 and TRBJ1-2; D not certain. Germline V gives CDR1 MGHRA, CDR2 YSYEKL. The ends were cut back, 1 base at V and 2 bases at J, with 20 bases in the middle. The CDR3 has 18 residues. CDR3: CASSQGILGLVVNYGYTF. In DNA form, the CDR3 reads TGCGCCAGCAGCCAAGGAATCCTCGGACTTGTAGTCAACTATGGCTACACCTTC.

The chain joins TRBV2 to TRBJ1-1; TRBD1 is a possible D gene (5 bases). Germline V lookup: CDR1 SNHLY, CDR2 FYNNEI. The ends were cut back, 7 bases at V and 0 bases at J, with 9 bases in the middle. The CDR3 has 13 residues. The CDR3 DNA reads as TGTGCCAGCAAAACAGGCTTGAACACTGAAGCTTTCTTT. Residues: CASKTGLNTEAFF.

This clone was seen once. V and J are TRBV5-1 and TRBJ2-3; unclear D gene. The V end was cut by 0 bases, the J end by 5 bases, with 10 bases between. The CDR3 is 14 residues long. The germline CDR1 and CDR2 sequences are SGHRS and YFSETQ. CDR3 residues: CASSLEAPGDTQYF. The DNA for the CDR3 is TGCGCCAGCAGCTTGGAGGCCCCAGGAGATACGCAGTATTTT.

The rearrangement links TRBV7-2 to TRBJ2-1, with a tentative D call TRBD1 (6 bases). CDR1 and CDR2 from the germline V gene are SGHTA and FQGNSA. The CDR3 length is 14 residues. Between the trimmed V and J ends, which lost 1 base and 7 bases, there was a span of 11 bases. The CDR3 protein is CASSLDRVGNEQFF. The CDR3 region has the DNA TGTGCCAGCAGCTTAGACAGGGTGGGGAATGAGCAGTTCTTC.

The chain is built from TRBV19 and TRBJ2-5; 7 bases fit TRBD2. Per germline, CDR1 LNHDA and CDR2 SQIVND (reference sequence). The J segment lost 4 bases and the V segment lost 5 bases, leaving 13 bases of the junction unmatched. This CDR3 is built from 16 residues. The CDR3 DNA sequence: TGTGCCAGTAGTCCCCCGGGGCAGGGAGGGCGAGAGACCCAGTACTTC. It codes for CASSPPGQGGRETQYF.

The V and J genes are TRBV5-4 and TRBJ1-1, with a weak D call TRBD1 (6 bases). This CDR3 contains 14 residues. Deletions cut 0 bases from V and 5 bases from J, with 11 bases between. Germline V lookup: CDR1 SGHNT, CDR2 YYREEE (reference sequence). The CDR3: CASSLVAGDTEAFF. DNA of the CDR3: TGTGCCAGCAGCTTGGTTGCAGGGGATACTGAAGCTTTCTTT. Complete variable domain (other parts from reference TRBV5-4 and TRBJ1-1): ETGVTQSPTHLIKTRGQQVTLRCSSQSGHNTVSWYQQALGQGPQFIFQYYREEENGRGNFPPRFSGLQFPNYSSELNVNALELDDSALYLCASSLVAGDTEAFFGQGTRLTVV.

Worth noting for this clone: At the DNA level, this CDR3 is encoded by other sequences in the same sample as well. J is TRBJ2-5 and V is TRBV19; D not certain. This CDR3 is built from 11 residues. The germline V gene encodes CDR1 LNHDA and CDR2 SQIVND (reference sequence). Deletions cut 3 bases from V and 5 bases from J, with 4 bases between. CDR3 protein: CASSIRETQYF. In DNA, the CDR3 is TGTGCCAGTAGTATCCGGGAGACCCAGTACTTC.

This chain uses TRBV7-8 with TRBJ2-1; 13 bases match TRBD2. The CDR3 contains 16 residues. The germline V gene encodes CDR1 SGHVS and CDR2 FQNEAQ. The V and J ends lost 0 bases and 6 bases, in that order; junction bases with no gene match: 2. The CDR3 nucleotides read TGTGCCAGCAGCTTAGCACTAGCGGGGGGGGCCAATGAGCAGTTCTTC. Translated: CASSLALAGGANEQFF.

The chain joins TRBV2 to TRBJ2-4; 10 bases are shared with TRBD1. This CDR3 is built from 15 residues. Germline V gene sequence: CDR1 SNHLY, CDR2 FYNNEI. Losses at the gene ends were 6 bases for V and 8 bases for J; bases not matched to a gene: 10. Here the CDR3 DNA reads TGTGCCAGCAGCCCCGGGACAGGGGTATGGGACATTCAGTACTTC. Its translation is CASSPGTGVWDIQYF. The whole variable domain, remainder taken from reference TRBV2 and TRBJ2-4, is EPEVTQTPSHQVTQMGQEVILRCVPISNHLYFYWYRQILGQKVEFLVSFYNNEISEKSEIFDDQFSVERPDGSNFTLKIRSTKLEDSAMYFCASSPGTGVWDIQYFGAGTRLSVL.

The chain uses TRBV7-3 and TRBJ1-1; D uncertain. Germline V gene lookup returns CDR1 SGHTA and CDR2 FQGTGA. This CDR3 contains 14 residues. Trimming removed 2 bases at V and 5 bases at J, with 12 bases between. The CDR3 region is CASSLVAQRTEAFF. The CDR3 DNA sequence: TGTGCCAGCAGCTTAGTAGCTCAGAGAACTGAAGCTTTCTTT.